The rows below give T cell receptor beta chains drawn from one sample of a study of identical twins. TCRdb passed the 5' RACE reads through MiXCR, listing each CDR3 protein once. The table has 1.5 million or so distinct CDR3 sequences, around 29% seen once. Sequenced input: cord blood. The source of these receptors is a newborn girl in good health. The CDR3 runs from the conserved cysteine through the conserved F or W. The D gene is left open where the match is weak. Size tells how often a clone was seen (once, few, many) or the class of an expanded clone, and some rows leave it out.

size: NA; V: TRBV4-2; J: TRBJ2-4; D: NA; DNA: TGTGCCAGCAGCCAAGTAGGGGTGTCCAAAGACATTCAGTACTTC; CDR3: CASSQVGVSKDIQYF
size: NA; V: TRBV4-1; J: TRBJ2-7; D: TRBD2; DNA: TGCGCCAGCAGCCCACTAGCGAGTAACTCCTACGAGCAGTACTTC; CDR3: CASSPLASNSYEQYF
size: few; V: TRBV20-1; J: TRBJ2-1; D: NA; DNA: TGCAGTGCTAGAGATGGGTGGCGGGCCAATGAGCAGTTCTTC; CDR3: CSARDGWRANEQFF
size: NA; V: TRBV20-1; J: TRBJ2-7; D: TRBD2; DNA: TGCAGTGCTAGACTAGCGGTAAACTCCTACGAGCAGTACTTC; CDR3: CSARLAVNSYEQYF
size: NA; V: TRBV28; J: TRBJ1-4; D: NA; DNA: TGTGCCAGCAGCTCGACCTCCTCTTCTAGGGGTGAAAAACTGTTTTTT; CDR3: CASSSTSSSRGEKLFF
size: NA; V: TRBV3-1; J: TRBJ2-4; D: NA; DNA: TGTGCCAGCAGCCCCGGTTGGGGGTTGGGCAAAAACATTCAGTACTTC; CDR3: CASSPGWGLGKNIQYF
size: few; V: TRBV2; J: TRBJ2-5; D: NA; DNA: TGTGCCAGCAAGGTGTTAGGAGAGACCCAGTACTTC; CDR3: CASKVLGETQYF
size: NA; V: TRBV20-1; J: TRBJ2-7; D: NA; DNA: TGCAGTGCTGGCACACAGTACGAGCAGTACTTC; CDR3: CSAGTQYEQYF
size: NA; V: TRBV12-3/TRBV12-4; J: TRBJ1-1; D: TRBD1; DNA: TGTGCCAGCAGTCGGGACAGACACACTGAAGCTTTCTTT; CDR3: CASSRDRHTEAFF
size: few; V: TRBV28; J: TRBJ2-3; D: NA; DNA: TGTGCCAGCAGTTTAACGGGAATAAGCGTGACTAGCACAGATACGCAGTATTTT; CDR3: CASSLTGISVTSTDTQYF
size: NA; V: TRBV5-6; J: TRBJ2-7; D: TRBD1; DNA: TGTGCCAGCAGCTTGGAAAACCGGGACAGCTCCTACGAGCAGTACTTC; CDR3: CASSLENRDSSYEQYF